Listed below are T cell receptor beta chains from one sample, sequenced in a study of CD4 T cells in relation to SARS-CoV-2 and coronaviruses. Measured with immunoSEQ multiplex PCR; TCRdb has only the in-frame clones, and not every one. The table lists 60,000 or so clones, about 95% of them singletons. Sequencing input: naive CD4+ T cells from PBMCs. Source of these receptors: a human donor in good health. Each CDR3 is given with its conserved first and last residue. D genes are given only for firm matches. Size values are once, few and many counts, or a class for expanded clones, and some rows have none.

j_call | clone_size | d_call | v_call | cdr3_aa | cdr3_nt
TRBJ2-4 | NA | NA | TRBV7-2 | CASSLPGGRTTKNIQYF | TGTGCCAGCAGCTTACCGGGGGGCAGGACGACCAAAAACATTCAGTACTTC
TRBJ1-1 | once | NA | TRBV19 | CASSTSGTRNTEAFF | TGTGCCAGTAGTACCTCAGGGACCCGGAACACTGAAGCTTTCTTT
TRBJ2-3 | NA | NA | TRBV6-2/TRBV6-3 | CASSNYGRSFTDTQYF | TGTGCCAGCAGCAATTACGGCAGGAGCTTCACAGATACGCAGTATTTT
TRBJ2-5 | NA | NA | TRBV5-1 | CASSLASTGQETQYF | TGCGCCAGCAGCTTGGCCTCAACAGGGCAAGAGACCCAGTACTTC
TRBJ1-5 | NA | TRBD1 | TRBV28 | CASTVTGVSNQPQHF | TGTGCCAGCACCGTGACAGGGGTAAGCAATCAGCCCCAGCATTTT
TRBJ1-6 | NA | TRBD1 | TRBV11-2 | CASREQGAMYNSPLHF | TGTGCCAGCAGGGAACAGGGGGCAATGTATAATTCACCCCTCCACTTT
TRBJ2-5 | NA | TRBD2 | TRBV24-1 | CATSDPNGGYQETQYF | TGTGCCACCAGTGACCCTAACGGGGGGTACCAAGAGACCCAGTACTTC
TRBJ2-5 | NA | NA | TRBV24-1 | CATSDFAGKTQYF | TGTGCCACCAGTGATTTTGCAGGGAAGACCCAGTACTTC
TRBJ2-7 | NA | NA | TRBV2 | CASTLDSRGEQYF | TGTGCCAGCACATTGGACTCCAGGGGCGAGCAGTACTTC
TRBJ2-7 | few | TRBD2 | TRBV19 | CASRVRTSGSSYEQYF | TGTGCCAGTAGGGTAAGGACTAGCGGTAGCTCCTACGAGCAGTACTTC
TRBJ2-1 | NA | NA | TRBV20-1 | CSGRWNEQFF | TGCAGTGGACGTTGGAATGAGCAGTTCTTC
TRBJ2-7 | few | TRBD2 | TRBV14 | CASSQDAASGPGGNEQYF | TGTGCCAGCAGCCAAGATGCGGCTAGCGGGCCTGGGGGCAACGAGCAGTACTTC
TRBJ2-2 | NA | NA | TRBV9 | CASSVGDRVIGELFF | TGTGCCAGCAGCGTAGGCGATAGGGTAATCGGGGAGCTGTTTTTT
TRBJ1-5 | NA | TRBD1 | TRBV24-1 | CATSDPGTGSNQPQHF | TGTGCCACCAGTGATCCTGGGACAGGGAGCAATCAGCCCCAGCATTTT
TRBJ1-5 | NA | NA | TRBV18 | CASSPGSLSNQPQHF | TGTGCCAGCTCACCAGGGTCACTTAGCAATCAGCCCCAGCATTTT
TRBJ1-3 | NA | NA | TRBV5-4 | CASSFRLNTIYF | TGTGCCAGCAGCTTCCGATTAAACACCATATATTTT
TRBJ2-5 | NA | TRBD2 | TRBV30 | CAWSLPIAGGPETQYF | TGTGCCTGGAGTCTTCCGATAGCGGGAGGGCCGGAGACCCAGTACTTC
TRBJ2-7 | NA | NA | TRBV21-1 | CASSILRGLAQRRASYEQYF | TGTGCCAGCAGCATTTTAAGGGGACTAGCGCAACGAAGGGCCTCCTACGAGCAGTACTTC
TRBJ2-7 | NA | TRBD2 | TRBV19 | CASSLTSGSSYEQYF | TGTGCCAGTAGTCTGACTAGCGGGAGCTCCTACGAGCAGTACTTC
TRBJ1-2 | NA | TRBD1 | TRBV2 | CASRSGQGALGYGYTF | TGTGCCAGCAGAAGTGGACAGGGGGCTCTTGGCTATGGCTACACCTTC
TRBJ1-5 | NA | NA | TRBV11-2 | CASSLGVLNQPQHF | TGTGCCAGCAGCTTAGGGGTTCTCAATCAGCCCCAGCATTTT
TRBJ1-5 | NA | NA | TRBV7-9 | CASSLEASSNQPQHF | TGTGCCAGCAGCTTAGAGGCTAGTAGCAATCAGCCCCAGCATTTT
TRBJ2-3 | NA | NA | TRBV27 | CASVLTGRVTDTQYF | TGTGCCAGCGTTCTGACGGGGAGAGTCACAGATACGCAGTATTTT
TRBJ1-1 | NA | NA | TRBV6-2/TRBV6-3 | CASSPEPGTLSTEAFF | TGTGCCAGCAGCCCCGAGCCGGGGACACTAAGCACTGAAGCTTTCTTT